This paragraph covers one TCR beta chain sequence. The sample originates from a study of blood T cell repertoires in COVID-19. Overall study context: Sample material is recorded as cDNA or gDNA derived from T cells, B-cell-depleted T cells, or PBMCs.

Sequencing was performed with immunoSEQ multiplex PCR; in TCRdb, only in-frame clones are kept and a portion is missing. The repertoire holds almost 20,000 clones, approximately 85% seen once, with roughly 30% in the top ten. CDR1 MDHEN and CDR2 SYDVKM come from the germline V gene. The CDR3 is 13 residues long. V was pared by 8 bases and J by 1 base, with 11 bases between. Sequencing was carried out using peripheral blood. The genes are TRBV28 and TRBJ1-2; D may be TRBD1 (6 bases). This TCR came from a human donor with active COVID-19. The donor label of this sample is uncertain. The CDR3 protein is CASWGGSNYGYTF. The CDR3 nucleotides read TGTGCCAGCTGGGGGGGCAGTAACTATGGCTACACCTTC.